The 27 T cell receptor beta chains presented below share a single source sample, sequenced in a study of TIL therapy for anti-PD-1-resistant metastatic lung cancer. This was the immunoSEQ v3 assay. TCRdb's copy holds only in-frame clones and misses some; the assay was immunoSEQ multiplex PCR. Of about 50,000 clones listed, roughly 85% are singletons. Described time point: pre-treatment sample, taken before nivolumab and TIL therapy. The sample consisted of blood, taken at baseline. All receptors derive from a woman between 30 and 79 years old with non-small cell lung cancer.

The rearrangement links TRBV7-9 to TRBJ2-3; TRBD1 agrees at 7 bases. J gave up 4 bases and V 5 bases, and 12 bases lay outside the gene matches. This CDR3 spans 16 amino acids. Germline CDR1 and CDR2: SEHNR and FQNEAQ (reference sequence). CDR3 sequence: CASSPRQGNLADTQYF. CDR3 sequence (DNA): TGTGCCAGCAGCCCTCGACAGGGAAATCTGGCAGATACGCAGTATTTT.

This chain uses TRBV6-5 with TRBJ1-5; no clear D gene. Germline V CDR1 and CDR2: MNHEY, SVGAGI. The CDR3 spans 15 residues. Trimming cost V 2 bases and J 7 bases, with 15 bases left between them. The CDR3 DNA reads TGTGCCAGCAGTTACCGGTCGGGCCTTGAACAGCCCCAGCATTTT. Encoded protein: CASSYRSGLEQPQHF.

On this clone: This specimen includes other DNA sequences encoding the same CDR3. This chain uses TRBV5-6 with TRBJ2-5; D gene ambiguous. The V and J ends lost 4 bases and 5 bases respectively, with 6 bases between them. CDR3 size: 11 residues. Germline loops: CDR1 SGHDT, CDR2 YYEEEE. Here the CDR3 reads CASSVRETQYF. Here the CDR3 DNA reads TGTGCCAGCAGCGTGAGGGAGACCCAGTACTTC.

The V and J genes are TRBV7-3 and TRBJ2-1, with D possibly being TRBD1 or TRBD2 (5 bases each). The germline CDR1 and CDR2 sequences are SGHTA and FQGTGA. The germline V and J ends were trimmed by 5 bases and 5 bases, with 16 bases remaining between them. The CDR3 totals 15 residues. The CDR3 region has the DNA TGTGCCAGCAGCCCCAGCCGGGACGCCAACAATGAGCAGTTCTTC. As protein: CASSPSRDANNEQFF.

As DNA, the CDR3 is TGTGCCAGCAGCTCCCCACTCCCACAGGGAGGCGGCTACACCTTC. Its protein is CASSSPLPQGGGYTF. The gene calls are TRBV7-2 and TRBJ1-2; D might be TRBD1 (6 bases). The CDR3 spans 15 residues. V lost 4 bases and J lost 8, with 20 bases in between. CDR1 and CDR2 from the germline V gene are SGHTA and FQGNSA.

The J gene is TRBJ1-5, the V gene TRBV6-1, with unresolved D. The V gene's germline CDR1 is MNHNS and CDR2 SASEGT. The CDR3 totals 12 residues. Deletions cut 6 bases from V and 4 bases from J, with 7 bases between. Here the CDR3 DNA reads TGTGCCAGCAGGGACGGGAATCAGCCCCAGCATTTT. Its translation: CASRDGNQPQHF.

In this sample, this clone turned up once. The J gene is TRBJ2-7, the V gene TRBV27; no clear D gene. Trimming pared 5 bases from V and 2 bases from J, leaving 13 bases between. This CDR3 has 14 residues. The germline CDR1 and CDR2 sequences are MNHEY and SMNVEV (reference sequence). This chain's CDR3 is CASSPPGYTYEQYF. CDR3 nucleotide sequence: TGTGCCAGCAGTCCGCCGGGCTACACCTACGAGCAGTACTTC.

This clone has more than one count but fewer than ten. V gene TRBV25-1 combines with J gene TRBJ2-7; no firm D call. CDR3 length equals 12 residues. CDR1 is MGHDK, CDR2 SYGVNS, per germline. The V and J ends lost 6 bases and 5 bases respectively, with 11 bases between them. The CDR3 coding sequence is TGTGCCAGCAGAGCACGGTCCCACGAGCAGTACTTC. Protein: CASRARSHEQYF.

J is TRBJ1-2 and V is TRBV4-1; weak D call: TRBD1 (5 bases). This CDR3 has 15 amino acids. Germline CDR1 is MGHRA and CDR2 is YSYEKL. Trimming took off 0 bases at V and 3 bases at J, with 11 bases between the two ends. CDR3 amino acids: CASSQDHRPDYGYTF. DNA for the CDR3: TGCGCCAGCAGCCAAGATCACAGGCCAGACTATGGCTACACCTTC.

This sequence joins TRBV4-1 and TRBJ2-5; 10 positions match TRBD1. V trimming: 4 bases; J trimming: 2 bases; junction bases outside the gene matches: 7. Germline V gene sequence: CDR1 MGHRA, CDR2 YSYEKL. The CDR3 contains 16 residues. CDR3 DNA sequence: TGCGCCAGCAGCCTTCGACAGGGGGCTCCTCAAGAGACCCAGTACTTC. Amino acids: CASSLRQGAPQETQYF.

In its sample, this clone was seen a few times. This rearrangement joins TRBV6-1 to TRBJ2-5, with D perhaps being TRBD1 or TRBD2 (5 bases each). Trimming took off 7 bases at V and 1 base at J, with 10 bases between the two ends. Germline V gene data show CDR1 as MNHNS and CDR2 as SASEGT. This CDR3 has 13 amino acids. CDR3 DNA: TGTGCCAGCACTCGGGGCCCCCAAGAGACCCAGTACTTC. Its protein is CASTRGPQETQYF.

The chain carries TRBV11-2 and TRBJ2-1; 7 bases line up with TRBD1. This CDR3 is 18 amino acids long. Unmatched junction bases numbered 16, after V lost 3 bases and J lost 5 bases. Per the germline V gene, CDR1 is SGHAT and CDR2 is FQNNGV. CDR3 protein: CASSFVDLDRWNNNEQFF. The CDR3 region has the DNA TGTGCCAGCAGCTTTGTGGACTTGGACAGGTGGAATAACAATGAGCAGTTCTTC.

The chain couples TRBV5-1 to TRBJ1-1; TRBD1 might be the D (6 bases). The ends were cut back, 4 bases at V and 0 bases at J, with 19 bases in the middle. Germline V lookup: CDR1 SGHRS, CDR2 YFSETQ. The CDR3 is 17 residues long. The CDR3 coding sequence is TGCGCCAGCAGCCTCCGGGGGCAGGGTTCTATGAACACTGAAGCTTTCTTT. Protein product: CASSLRGQGSMNTEAFF.

This chain connects TRBV5-4 to TRBJ2-5; D is ambiguous. Germline V gene sequence: CDR1 SGHNT, CDR2 YYREEE (reference sequence). The V end was cut by 4 bases, the J end by 4 bases, with 14 bases between. There are 14 residues in the CDR3. This CDR3 reads CASSPAGVLETQYF. The CDR3 DNA is TGTGCCAGCAGCCCGGCCGGCGTCCTAGAGACCCAGTACTTC.

This clone has more than one count but fewer than ten. The chain carries TRBV5-5 and TRBJ1-5, with D possibly being TRBD1 (5 bases). Germline CDR1 SGHKS, CDR2 YYEKEE (reference sequence). This CDR3 region has 16 residues. The V end lost 0 bases, the J end lost 6 bases, and 16 bases lay between the germline ends. The CDR3 nucleotides are TGTGCCAGCAGCTTGGACGGCAGCACGGGGGGTCAGCCCCAGCATTTT. Amino acids: CASSLDGSTGGQPQHF.

V gene TRBV9 combines with J gene TRBJ2-5, with 14 bases aligning to TRBD2. The CDR3 runs 16 residues. CDR1 and CDR2 from the germline V gene are SGDLS and YYNGEE. Germline trimming cut 4 bases from V and 5 bases from J; bases unmatched to any gene: 7. The CDR3 bases are TGTGCCAGCAGCCCGGGGGGGACTAGCGGGAGTGAGACCCAGTACTTC. Protein sequence: CASSPGGTSGSETQYF.

In its sample, this clone was seen a few times. The J gene is TRBJ1-5, the V gene TRBV29-1, with 7 bases lining up with TRBD1. Trimming removed 1 base from V and 11 bases from J; junction bases left unmatched: 5. Germline assignment: CDR1 SQVTM and CDR2 ANQGSEA. The CDR3 is 12 amino acids. The CDR3 loop reads CSVEVVRGTQHF. The CDR3 nucleotides are TGCAGCGTTGAAGTTGTCAGGGGGACCCAGCATTTT.

CDR3 in amino acids: CASSLASSGSVCEQYF. As DNA, the CDR3 is TGCGCCAGCAGCTTGGCCTCTAGCGGGAGTGTCTGCGAGCAGTACTTC. The genes are TRBV5-1 and TRBJ2-7; TRBD2 matches at 10 bases. Germline lookup yields CDR1 SGHRS and CDR2 YFSETQ. With 0 bases clipped from V and 6 bases from J, the junction kept 9 bases outside the gene matches. This CDR3 is 16 amino acids long.

The V and J genes are TRBV6-5 and TRBJ1-6; a possible D gene is TRBD1 (6 bases). The V and J ends lost 2 bases and 4 bases respectively, with 9 bases between them. The germline gives CDR1 MNHEY, CDR2 SVGAGI. This CDR3 region has 15 residues. CDR3 residues: CASSYNGQYNSPLHF. CDR3 coding DNA: TGTGCCAGCAGTTACAACGGACAGTATAATTCACCCCTCCACTTT.

V and J are TRBV7-9 and TRBJ1-1; 8 nucleotides match TRBD1. Germline CDR1 is SEHNR and CDR2 is FQNEAQ (reference sequence). This CDR3 has 15 residues. J gave up 2 bases and V 5 bases, and 7 bases lay outside the gene matches. The CDR3 DNA reads TGTGCCAGCAGCCCTGGGGACAGGACTAACACTGAAGCTTTCTTT. This sequence encodes CASSPGDRTNTEAFF.

The rearrangement links TRBV18 to TRBJ2-7; the match to TRBD1 covers 7 bases. J was trimmed by 3 bases and V by 3 bases; bases with no gene match: 2. Germline CDR1 KGHSH, CDR2 LQKENI. This CDR3 contains 13 residues. CDR3 DNA sequence: TGTGCCAGCTCACCCGACAGGGTCTACGAGCAGTACTTC. It codes for CASSPDRVYEQYF.

This chain links TRBV19 with TRBJ2-2; no firm D call. CDR3 size: 14 residues. Germline CDR1 reads LNHDA; CDR2 reads SQIVND (reference sequence). Trimming removed 0 bases from V and 0 bases from J, with 2 bases in between. CDR3 DNA sequence: TGTGCCAGTAGTATAGACGCGAACACCGGGGAGCTGTTTTTT. The encoded protein is CASSIDANTGELFF.

Concerning this clone: Other DNA sequences in this specimen translate into the identical CDR3. The J gene is TRBJ1-1, the V gene TRBV7-8; no definite D call. The CDR3 contains 14 residues. The germline V and J ends were trimmed by 0 bases and 4 bases, with 9 bases remaining between them. CDR1 and CDR2 (germline): SGHVS, FQNEAQ. Here the CDR3 reads CASSLAYKGTEAFF. CDR3 bases: TGTGCCAGCAGCTTAGCGTATAAGGGCACTGAAGCTTTCTTT.

The genes are TRBV6-5 and TRBJ2-2; D might be TRBD1 or TRBD2, each matching 6 bases. The CDR3 has 16 residues. From germline, CDR1 is MNHEY and CDR2 SVGAGI. Trimming left V 0 bases short and J 4 bases short, with 12 bases between. For the CDR3, the DNA is TGTGCCAGCAGTTACTCGAGGGGGGCGGGCACCGGGGAGCTGTTTTTT. This codes for CASSYSRGAGTGELFF.

The genes are TRBV19 and TRBJ1-4; 8 bases are shared with TRBD1. The length of the CDR3 is 14 residues. The germline gives CDR1 LNHDA, CDR2 SQIVND (reference sequence). V was clipped by 4 bases and J by 5 bases; unmatched bases: 3. Here the CDR3 reads CASSTRQGNEKLFF. CDR3 in DNA: TGTGCCAGTAGTACGCGACAGGGGAATGAAAAACTGTTTTTT.

The V and J genes are TRBV7-2 and TRBJ1-1; maybe TRBD1 (5 bases). This CDR3 is 14 amino acids long. The germline gives CDR1 SGHTA, CDR2 FQGNSA. V was shortened by 0 bases and J by 8 bases, with 13 bases between the two germline ends. This CDR3 is CASSLAARQYEAFF. In DNA, the CDR3 is TGTGCCAGCAGCTTAGCAGCAAGACAGTACGAAGCTTTCTTT.

This rearrangement joins TRBV6-6 to TRBJ1-1; TRBD1 matches at 7 bases. The CDR3 runs to 12 residues. The germline V gene has CDR1 MNHNY and CDR2 SVGAGI (reference sequence). The V and J ends lost 5 bases and 5 bases, in that order; junction bases with no gene match: 2. The CDR3 protein is CASSPGGTEAFF. The CDR3 DNA reads TGTGCCAGCAGTCCAGGGGGGACTGAAGCTTTCTTT.